The clone carrying this T cell receptor (beta chain) was counted ten times or more. Its antigen is not known. The data belong to a study of CD8 T cells in ankylosing spondylitis. Per germline, CDR1 SGHRS and CDR2 YFSETQ. Trimming left V 6 bases short and J 8 bases short, with 15 bases between. This CDR3 has 13 residues. The TCR beta libraries were generated through quantitative 5'-RACE incorporating molecular barcodes. TCRdb passed the 5' RACE reads through MiXCR, listing each CDR3 protein once. The table has 150,000 to 200,000 distinct CDR3 sequences, about 20% seen once; the top ten hold 3.5% to 5%. Study-level results: Disease-associated clones were CD8+ and fairly uncommon in peripheral blood. Disease-linked clones reportedly concentrated significantly in matched ankylosing spondylitis synovial fluid. Certain motif variants had earlier appeared in reactive arthritis synovial fluid and blood.

This chain connects TRBV5-1 to TRBJ2-1, with D maybe TRBD1 (6 bases). This clonotype was sampled from a male donor aged 10-30 years with ankylosing spondylitis or in good health (not recorded which). The sequenced material came from blood, either unsorted or a sorted T cell fraction (not recorded which). CDR3: CASTDRPQDEQFF. Written as DNA, the CDR3 is TGCGCCAGCACCGACAGGCCACAGGATGAGCAGTTCTTC.